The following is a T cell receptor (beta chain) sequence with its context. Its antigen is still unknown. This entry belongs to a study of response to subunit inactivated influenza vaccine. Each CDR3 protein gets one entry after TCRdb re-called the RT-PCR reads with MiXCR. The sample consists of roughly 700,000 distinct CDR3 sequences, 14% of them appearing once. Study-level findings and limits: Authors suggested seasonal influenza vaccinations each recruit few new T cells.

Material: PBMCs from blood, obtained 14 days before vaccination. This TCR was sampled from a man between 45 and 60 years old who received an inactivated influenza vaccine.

The CDR3 is CASSSWPQGSSGANVLTF. The DNA of the CDR3 is TGTGCCAGCAGCTCCTGGCCCCAGGGATCCTCTGGGGCCAACGTCCTGACTTTC. The chain couples TRBV11-2 to TRBJ2-6; D is possibly TRBD1 (5 bases). V lost 4 bases, J lost 0 bases, and 16 bases lay in between. CDR1 is SGHAT, CDR2 FQNNGV, per germline. This CDR3 is 18 amino acids long.